One and the same sample provided the 18 T cell receptor beta chains below, sequenced in a study of blood T cell repertoires in COVID-19. The data were produced by immunoSEQ multiplex PCR, yet TCRdb's version contains in-frame clones alone and is incomplete. The table lists more than 85,000 clones, about 75% of them singletons. The sample was peripheral blood. These TCRs come from a woman aged 70-85 years with acute or convalescent COVID-19.

The sample holds a few counts of this clone. The rearrangement links TRBV2 to TRBJ2-5; D might be TRBD1 (5 bases). Germline values: CDR1 SNHLY, CDR2 FYNNEI. This CDR3 is 13 amino acids long. Trimming cost V 7 bases and J 5 bases, with 14 bases left between them. CDR3 coding DNA: TGTGCCAGCATCGGCAGGGATGACGAGACCCAGTACTTC. It encodes CASIGRDDETQYF.

The table lists this clone with a few counts. The rearrangement joins TRBV27 to TRBJ1-4; TRBD1 aligns across 7 bases. Germline V gene lookup returns CDR1 MNHEY and CDR2 SMNVEV (reference sequence). The CDR3 sequence is 16 residues long. Trimming cost V 5 bases and J 4 bases; bases outside gene matches: 10. The CDR3 loop is CASSPYRQGGNEKLFF. CDR3 nucleotides: TGTGCCAGCAGTCCCTACCGACAGGGTGGTAATGAAAAACTGTTTTTT.

The rearrangement links TRBV9 to TRBJ2-2, with D maybe TRBD2 (6 bases). V lost 3 bases and J lost 5, with 11 bases in between. CDR1 is SGDLS and CDR2 is YYNGEE in the germline V gene. The CDR3 extends over 14 amino acids. The CDR3 is CASSEGAGTGELFF. The CDR3 DNA follows: TGTGCCAGCAGCGAGGGCGCGGGGACCGGGGAGCTGTTTTTT.

The chain joins TRBV3-1 (or the pseudogene TRBV3-2) to TRBJ1-4; D is ambiguous. The ends were cut back, 4 bases at V and 14 bases at J, with 20 bases in the middle. Germline V gives CDR1 LGHDT, CDR2 YNNKEL (reference sequence). CDR3 length: 14 amino acids. CDR3 in DNA: TGTGCCAGCAGCCCCCCGGCGGGAAGAGTATCGCTGTTTTTT. Translation: CASSPPAGRVSLFF.

In this sample, this clone turned up a few times. The CDR3 reads CASSLAPGQTYEQYF. For the CDR3, the DNA is TGTGCCAGCAGCTTAGCCCCGGGACAAACCTACGAGCAGTACTTC. The chain carries TRBV7-2 and TRBJ2-7, with D possibly matching TRBD1 (6 bases). The V end lost 0 bases, the J end lost 2 bases, and 11 bases lay between the germline ends. From germline, CDR1 is SGHTA and CDR2 FQGNSA. The CDR3 is 15 residues long.

The V gene is TRBV29-1, the J gene TRBJ2-5; perhaps TRBD2 as D (6 bases). This CDR3 is built from 12 residues. CDR1 is SQVTM, CDR2 ANQGSEA, per germline. V was shortened by 4 bases and J by 4 bases, with 10 bases between the two germline ends. As DNA, the CDR3 is TGCAGCGTTGCTGGTAGCGGAGAGACCCAGTACTTC. Translating gives CSVAGSGETQYF.

The chain links TRBV24-1 to TRBJ1-2, with TRBD1 matching 7 bases. CDR3 size: 12 residues. V shed 4 bases, J shed 8 bases, and the junction held 3 bases outside the gene matches. Germline CDR1 is KGHDR and CDR2 is SFDVKD. CDR3 in amino acids: CATSDPDRGYTF. The CDR3, as DNA: TGTGCCACCAGTGACCCGGACAGGGGCTACACCTTC.

The chain recombines TRBV7-6 with TRBJ2-5; perhaps TRBD1 as D (5 bases). The CDR3 is made up of 14 amino acids. Between the trimmed V and J ends, which lost 11 bases and 3 bases, there was a span of 19 bases. Germline V gene lookup returns CDR1 SGHVS and CDR2 FNYEAQ. CDR3 DNA sequence: TGTGCCGCCCGCAGGGAATCACGAGAAGAGACCCAGTACTTC. Residues: CAARRESREETQYF.

The rearrangement joins TRBV29-1 to TRBJ2-5; 7 bases match TRBD1. V trimming: 4 bases; J trimming: 2 bases; junction bases outside the gene matches: 1. Germline values: CDR1 SQVTM, CDR2 ANQGSEA. The length of the CDR3 is 12 residues. Written as DNA, the CDR3 is TGCAGCGTTGGACAGGGTCAAGAGACCCAGTACTTC. The encoded protein is CSVGQGQETQYF.

This clone was seen just once. The chain uses TRBV9 and TRBJ1-5, with a weak D call TRBD1 (5 bases). Germline CDR1 and CDR2: SGDLS and YYNGEE. The V and J ends lost 3 bases and 7 bases respectively, with 11 bases between them. The CDR3 contains 13 residues. The CDR3 here is CASSAREGQPQHF. DNA for the CDR3: TGTGCCAGCAGCGCGAGGGAGGGGCAGCCCCAGCATTTT.

This sequence joins TRBV6-5 and TRBJ2-5; 7 bases are shared with TRBD1. Trimming at V came to 5 bases and at J to 2 bases, leaving 8 bases not matched to a gene. CDR1 and CDR2 from the germline V gene are MNHEY and SVGAGI. The CDR3 has 15 amino acids. The CDR3 bases are TGTGCCAGCAGTCCCGGGACAGCCGTACAAGAGACCCAGTACTTC. Its protein product is CASSPGTAVQETQYF.

This clone was detected only a few times. This chain joins TRBV2 and TRBJ1-5; TRBD1 matches at 8 bases. The CDR3 extends over 13 amino acids. With 10 bases clipped from V and 4 bases from J, the junction kept 6 bases outside the gene matches. Germline V gene data show CDR1 as SNHLY and CDR2 as FYNNEI. CDR3 amino acids: CATTGGKNQPQHF. The CDR3 DNA follows: TGTGCCACAACAGGGGGGAAGAATCAGCCCCAGCATTTT.

Only one count was recorded for this clone. A junction end diverges from the germline sequence, so it may reflect a read error. V gene TRBV2 combines with J gene TRBJ1-2, with 10 nucleotides matching TRBD1. This CDR3 comprises 11 residues. Germline V CDR1 and CDR2: SNHLY, FYNNEI. The CDR3 is CGQGGPYGYTF. The CDR3 region has the DNA TGCGGACAGGGGGGTCCTTATGGCTACACCTTC.

The rearrangement joins TRBV4-3 to TRBJ2-1; 12 nucleotides match TRBD2. This CDR3 has 17 residues. The V and J ends lost 4 bases and 5 bases, in that order; junction bases with no gene match: 9. Germline V gene data show CDR1 as LGHNA and CDR2 as YSLEER. CDR3 bases: TGCGCCAGCAGCCTTTTCACTAGCGGGGGGACCCACAATGAGCAGTTCTTC. This sequence encodes CASSLFTSGGTHNEQFF.

This clone was seen more than once but under ten times. The chain recombines TRBV3-1 (or the pseudogene TRBV3-2) with TRBJ1-1; a weak D match, TRBD1 (5 bases). The CDR3 totals 14 residues. CDR1 is LGHDT and CDR2 is YNNKEL in the germline V gene (reference sequence). With 3 bases removed from V and 1 base from J, the gap between germline ends came to 9 bases. The CDR3 loop reads CASSQPGQNTEAFF. Written as DNA, the CDR3 is TGTGCCAGCAGCCAGCCCGGACAGAACACTGAAGCTTTCTTT.

This clone was picked up one time. V is TRBV7-2 and J is TRBJ2-7; tentatively, D is TRBD2 (5 bases). CDR3 length equals 14 residues. V shed 2 bases and J shed 0 bases, with 8 bases lying between them. Germline V gene sequence: CDR1 SGHTA, CDR2 FQGNSA. CDR3 sequence: CASSLIRGSYEQYF. Written as DNA, the CDR3 is TGTGCCAGCAGCTTAATCCGGGGCTCCTACGAGCAGTACTTC. Full variable domain (rest looked up from reference TRBV7-2 and TRBJ2-7): GAGVSQSPSNKVTEKGKDVELRCDPISGHTALYWYRQSLGQGLEFLIYFQGNSAPDKSGLPSDRFSAERTGGSVSTLTIQRTQQEDSAVYLCASSLIRGSYEQYFGPGTRLTVT.

The V and J genes are TRBV5-1 and TRBJ2-5; possible D gene TRBD2, 6 bases. CDR1 SGHRS and CDR2 YFSETQ come from the germline V gene. This CDR3 comprises 15 residues. V was cut by 0 bases and J by 6 bases, with 15 bases left in between. The CDR3 DNA follows: TGCGCCAGCAGCTTGGTGTTGGAGGGGCCCAAGACCCAGTACTTC. Its translation: CASSLVLEGPKTQYF.

The genes are TRBV18 and TRBJ2-3, with unresolved D. This CDR3 contains 13 residues. The V end lost 1 base, the J end lost 2 bases, and 4 bases lay between the germline ends. CDR1 and CDR2 from the germline V gene are KGHSH and LQKENI. The CDR3 loop reads CASSPLITDTQYF. CDR3 coding DNA: TGTGCCAGCTCACCACTTATCACAGATACGCAGTATTTT.